What follows are 30 T cell receptor beta chains derived from one specimen sequenced in a study of blood T cell repertoires in COVID-19. Produced via immunoSEQ multiplex PCR; TCRdb's table is partial and in-frame only. The sample carries just over 300,000 clones, 87% recorded once. Sequenced: peripheral blood. These receptors were obtained from a man between 18 and 29 years old with active or convalescent COVID-19.

This clone is a singleton in its sample. The chain carries TRBV12-3 or TRBV12-4 and TRBJ2-7; D not resolved. V lost 5 bases to trimming and J lost 0 bases, with 8 bases between them. This CDR3 region has 13 residues. For the CDR3, the DNA is TGTGCCAGCAGTCTTCTCCTCTCCTACGAGCAGTACTTC. Encoded protein: CASSLLLSYEQYF.

J is TRBJ1-1 and V is TRBV7-9; D uncertain. Germline assignment: CDR1 SEHNR and CDR2 FQNEAQ (reference sequence). The CDR3 is 14 amino acids. Trimming removed 4 bases at V and 5 bases at J, with 14 bases between. This CDR3 is CASSSLRGGTEAFF. The DNA of the CDR3 is TGTGCCAGCAGCTCTCTACGGGGAGGAACTGAAGCTTTCTTT. Complete variable domain (other parts from reference TRBV7-9 and TRBJ1-1): DTGVSQNPRHKITKRGQNVTFRCDPISEHNRLYWYRQTLGQGPEFLTYFQNEAQLEKSRLLSDRFSAERPKGSFSTLEIQRTEQGDSAMYLCASSSLRGGTEAFFGQGTRLTVV.

This chain connects TRBV7-9 to TRBJ2-1; D unresolved. The CDR3 loop spans 16 amino acids. Trimming left V 3 bases short and J 0 bases short, with 12 bases between. Germline CDR1 reads SEHNR; CDR2 reads FQNEAQ (reference sequence). The CDR3 spells CASSFAVLSSYNEQFF. In DNA form, the CDR3 reads TGTGCCAGCAGCTTTGCCGTTTTGAGCTCCTACAATGAGCAGTTCTTC.

The chain recombines TRBV27 with TRBJ2-4; TRBD1 matches 10 bases. Per the germline V gene, CDR1 is MNHEY and CDR2 is SMNVEV (reference sequence). With 3 bases clipped from V and 6 bases from J, the junction kept 2 bases outside the gene matches. The CDR3 consists of 14 residues. The CDR3 spells CASSLGQGINIQYF. DNA of the CDR3: TGTGCCAGCAGTTTGGGACAGGGGATAAACATTCAGTACTTC.

V is TRBV11-2 and J is TRBJ1-1; maybe TRBD1 (5 bases). CDR3 length: 15 residues. The ends were cut back, 1 base at V and 12 bases at J, with 21 bases in the middle. The germline gives CDR1 SGHAT, CDR2 FQNNGV. In DNA, the CDR3 is TGTGCCAGCAGCTTAGGAGCGACAGCCATAGCTGAGACTTTCTTT. As protein: CASSLGATAIAETFF. Drawing the rest from reference TRBV11-2 and TRBJ1-1, the complete variable domain is EAGVAQSPRYKIIEKRQSVAFWCNPISGHATLYWYQQILGQGPKLLIQFQNNGVVDDSQLPKDRFSAERLKGVDSTLKIQPAKLEDSAVYLCASSLGATAIAETFFGQGTRLTVV.

V usage is TRBV2 and J usage is TRBJ1-2; D may be TRBD1 (5 bases). The ends were cut back, 7 bases at V and 7 bases at J, with 34 bases in the middle. The CDR3 is 19 residues long. Germline assignment: CDR1 SNHLY and CDR2 FYNNEI. The DNA for the CDR3 is TGTGCCAGCAACCCAGGGTTATTAAAGGTATCTACCTTGAGGAGTGGCTACACCTTC. It encodes CASNPGLLKVSTLRSGYTF.

The chain combines TRBV7-2 with TRBJ2-1, with TRBD2 as a possible D gene (5 bases). The V and J ends lost 5 bases and 5 bases respectively, with 16 bases between them. Germline lookup yields CDR1 SGHTA and CDR2 FQGNSA. This CDR3 contains 15 residues. CDR3 sequence: CASSERPRGDNEQFF. The CDR3 nucleotides read TGTGCCAGCAGCGAAAGACCCCGGGGTGACAATGAGCAGTTCTTC.

In its sample, this clone was seen once. Other DNA sequences within the sample encode an identical CDR3. The rearrangement links TRBV7-9 to TRBJ1-2; D is perhaps TRBD1 (5 bases). Germline V gene sequence: CDR1 SEHNR, CDR2 FQNEAQ (reference sequence). V gave up 1 base and J gave up 2 bases, with 8 bases separating them. The CDR3 runs 14 residues. Here the CDR3 DNA reads TGTGCCAGCAGCTTAGTAGCAGGGAACTATGGCTACACCTTC. Residues: CASSLVAGNYGYTF.

V gene TRBV6-5 combines with J gene TRBJ2-1, with 9 bases lining up with TRBD1. CDR1 MNHEY and CDR2 SVGAGI come from the germline V gene. Losses at the gene ends were 6 bases for V and 2 bases for J; bases not matched to a gene: 2. This CDR3 has 14 amino acids. The CDR3 loop reads CASRTGGTYNEQFF. The CDR3, as DNA: TGTGCCAGCAGGACAGGGGGTACCTACAATGAGCAGTTCTTC.

This clone was observed a few times. V is TRBV4-1 and J is TRBJ1-3, with 8 bases identical to TRBD1. The junction had 7 bases not matched to a gene; V was cut back by 4 bases and J by 2 bases. Looked up from germline, CDR1 is MGHRA and CDR2 is YSYEKL. This CDR3 is built from 16 residues. The chain's CDR3 is CASSRQTQGAGNTIYF. The CDR3 nucleotides are TGCGCCAGCAGCCGACAAACACAGGGGGCTGGAAACACCATATATTTT.

V gene TRBV29-1 combines with J gene TRBJ2-3; 11 bases map to TRBD2. The CDR3 has 15 residues. The trim removed 5 bases at V and 2 bases at J, leaving 6 bases unmatched. The germline V gene encodes CDR1 SQVTM and CDR2 ANQGSEA. The CDR3 here is CSVTRTSGLTDTQYF. Here the CDR3 DNA reads TGCAGCGTTACGAGGACTAGCGGGCTCACAGATACGCAGTATTTT.

The rearrangement joins TRBV27 to TRBJ2-3; TRBD2 is a possible D gene (5 bases). V was pared by 2 bases and J by 3 bases, with 12 bases between. From germline, CDR1 is MNHEY and CDR2 SMNVEV (reference sequence). The length of the CDR3 is 15 residues. The CDR3 DNA sequence: TGTGCCAGCAGTTTAAAGGCCCGAGGGACAGATACGCAGTATTTT. This codes for CASSLKARGTDTQYF.

The gene calls are TRBV5-1 and TRBJ2-3; a weak D match, TRBD2 (7 bases). CDR1 and CDR2 (germline): SGHRS, YFSETQ. This CDR3 comprises 17 residues. V lost 5 bases, J lost 0 bases, and 19 bases lay in between. The CDR3 here is CASRRIGLGGSTDTQYF. The CDR3 nucleotides read TGCGCCAGCAGGCGTATTGGACTAGGGGGGAGCACAGATACGCAGTATTTT.

The CDR3: CATSSVGIQYF. CDR3 DNA sequence: TGTGCCACCTCGTCGGTCGGCATTCAGTACTTC. The rearrangement uses TRBV24-1 and TRBJ2-4; D not resolved. This CDR3 spans 11 amino acids. The V gene's germline CDR1 is KGHDR and CDR2 SFDVKD. The V and J ends lost 9 bases and 9 bases respectively, with 11 bases between them.

J is TRBJ2-4 and V is TRBV28, with D perhaps matching TRBD2 (6 bases). Trimming took off 3 bases at V and 9 bases at J, with 24 bases between the two ends. CDR3 size: 17 residues. The germline CDR1 and CDR2 sequences are MDHEN and SYDVKM. In nucleotides, the CDR3 is TGTGCCAGCAGTTTTGCGGGGCCCCTAGCCAAAAAAGGCATTCAGTACTTC. As protein: CASSFAGPLAKKGIQYF.

The V gene is TRBV27, the J gene TRBJ2-1, with 10 nucleotides matching TRBD2. There are 14 residues in the CDR3. Germline lookup yields CDR1 MNHEY and CDR2 SMNVEV (reference sequence). The V gene end was trimmed by 0 bases and the J gene end by 7 bases; junction bases not matched to a gene: 0. The CDR3 sequence: CASSLSSGGNEQFF. CDR3 sequence (DNA): TGTGCCAGCAGTTTATCTAGCGGGGGGAATGAGCAGTTCTTC.

This clone was seen only once. The J gene is TRBJ1-2, the V gene TRBV7-2, with D unresolved. Trimming pared 5 bases from V and 6 bases from J, leaving 13 bases between. Germline CDR1 is SGHTA and CDR2 is FQGNSA. The CDR3 extends over 13 amino acids. CDR3 DNA: TGTGCCAGCAGCCTCGACAAAGTCGATGGCTACACCTTC. This translates into CASSLDKVDGYTF.

CDR3 amino acids: CASSQDPRLEAFF. CDR3 nucleotide sequence: TGCGCCAGCAGCCAAGATCCGAGACTTGAAGCTTTCTTT. V usage is TRBV4-1 and J usage is TRBJ1-1; no definite D call. Germline CDR1 and CDR2: MGHRA and YSYEKL. The CDR3 loop spans 13 amino acids. V was trimmed by 0 bases and J by 7 bases, leaving 9 bases between them.

The V gene is TRBV2, the J gene TRBJ2-1, with 9 bases aligning to TRBD1. With 8 bases clipped from V and 0 bases from J, the junction kept 2 bases outside the gene matches. The length of the CDR3 is 14 residues. The V gene's germline CDR1 is SNHLY and CDR2 FYNNEI. The CDR3 coding sequence is TGTGCCAGCGGGGACAGGGTCTCCTACAATGAGCAGTTCTTC. Protein product: CASGDRVSYNEQFF.

This clone was found once. This sequence joins TRBV28 and TRBJ2-1; weak D call: TRBD1 (7 bases). V dropped 7 bases and J dropped 0 bases, with 22 bases sitting between them. Germline values: CDR1 MDHEN, CDR2 SYDVKM. The CDR3 is made up of 18 amino acids. The CDR3 reads CASNSLQGTHPSYNEQFF. The CDR3 DNA reads as TGTGCCAGCAATTCATTACAGGGGACTCACCCCTCCTACAATGAGCAGTTCTTC. Combining the CDR3 with reference TRBV28 and TRBJ2-1 gives the whole variable domain DVKVTQSSRYLVKRTGEKVFLECVQDMDHENMFWYRQDPGLGLRLIYFSYDVKMKEKGDIPEGYSVSREKKERFSLILESASTNQTSMYLCASNSLQGTHPSYNEQFFGPGTRLTVL.

This clone was recorded only once. The chain uses TRBV4-1 and TRBJ1-2, with D possibly being TRBD1 (6 bases). Germline V CDR1 and CDR2: MGHRA, YSYEKL. The V end lost 3 bases, the J end lost 1 base, and 12 bases lay between the germline ends. This CDR3 comprises 15 residues. This CDR3 reads CASSQSLDSNYGYTF. The CDR3 DNA is TGCGCCAGCAGCCAGAGCCTGGACAGTAACTATGGCTACACCTTC.

V and J are TRBV7-9 and TRBJ1-2, with D uncertain. CDR1 and CDR2 (germline): SEHNR, FQNEAQ (reference sequence). The V end lost 6 bases, the J end lost 4 bases, and 9 bases lay between the germline ends. The CDR3 totals 12 residues. CDR3 in amino acids: CASSGTIYGYTF. Here the CDR3 DNA reads TGTGCCAGCAGTGGTACAATCTATGGCTACACCTTC.

The chain links TRBV28 to TRBJ1-5; D gene uncertain. This CDR3 comprises 15 residues. Trimming took off 2 bases at V and 5 bases at J, with 13 bases between the two ends. From germline, CDR1 is MDHEN and CDR2 SYDVKM. The CDR3 loop is CASSLKRWTYQPQHF. The CDR3 DNA follows: TGTGCCAGCAGTTTAAAGCGTTGGACTTATCAGCCCCAGCATTTT.

Of note for this clone: Other DNA sequences in the sample encode the same CDR3. CDR3 region: CASSLSGGNTEAFF. As DNA, the CDR3 is TGTGCCAGCAGTTTATCAGGGGGGAACACTGAAGCTTTCTTT. This rearrangement joins TRBV27 to TRBJ1-1, with TRBD1 as a possible D gene (6 bases). V was clipped by 0 bases and J by 1 base, with 6 bases between them. Germline lookup yields CDR1 MNHEY and CDR2 SMNVEV (reference sequence). CDR3 size: 14 residues.

The chain uses TRBV27 and TRBJ1-5; no clear D gene. The CDR3 is 13 residues long. Trimming left V 3 bases short and J 4 bases short, with 7 bases between. CDR1 is MNHEY, CDR2 SMNVEV, per germline (reference sequence). CDR3 amino acids: CASSFEINQPQHF. The CDR3 nucleotides read TGTGCCAGCAGTTTTGAGATAAATCAGCCCCAGCATTTT.

The count of this clone is one. This chain joins TRBV27 and TRBJ1-6; TRBD1 aligns across 9 bases. CDR3 length: 15 amino acids. V was pared by 8 bases and J by 6 bases, with 8 bases of the junction left unmatched. CDR1 MNHEY and CDR2 SMNVEV come from the germline V gene (reference sequence). CDR3 amino acids: CASSARDRANSPLHF. The DNA of the CDR3 is TGTGCCAGCTCTGCTCGGGACAGGGCTAATTCACCCCTCCACTTT.

The genes are TRBV19 and TRBJ1-3; 8 nucleotides agree with TRBD1. CDR1 is LNHDA, CDR2 SQIVND, per germline (reference sequence). The CDR3 consists of 15 residues. After removal of 8 bases from V and 1 base from J, the junction contained 7 bases not matched to a gene. The CDR3 nucleotides are TGTGCCAGTTTTCAGGGGGCTGGTTCTGGAAACACCATATATTTT. It codes for CASFQGAGSGNTIYF.

The table lists this clone with a count of one. V is TRBV18 and J is TRBJ2-7, with D unclear. CDR1 and CDR2 (germline): KGHSH, LQKENI. The CDR3 is 13 residues long. V dropped 1 base and J dropped 3 bases, with 7 bases sitting between them. The CDR3 bases are TGTGCCAGCTCACCACTCAACGGCTACGAGCAGTACTTC. Protein product: CASSPLNGYEQYF.

This sequence joins TRBV18 and TRBJ2-2; D uncertain. This CDR3 spans 12 amino acids. V gave up 6 bases and J gave up 3 bases, with 5 bases separating them. CDR1 KGHSH and CDR2 LQKENI come from the germline V gene. In nucleotides, the CDR3 is TGTGCCAGCTCCCGGGACACCGGGGAGCTGTTTTTT. Encoded protein: CASSRDTGELFF. Full variable domain (remainder filled in from reference TRBV18 and TRBJ2-2): NAGVMQNPRHLVRRRGQEARLRCSPMKGHSHVYWYRQLPEEGLKFMVYLQKENIIDESGMPKERFSAEFPKEGPSILRIQQVVRGDSAAYFCASSRDTGELFFGEGSRLTVL.

CDR3 sequence reads: CASSLDAGTPEAFF. CDR3 nucleotide sequence: TGCGCCAGCAGCTTGGATGCAGGAACCCCTGAAGCTTTCTTT. The chain links TRBV5-1 to TRBJ1-1; D call uncertain. CDR1 and CDR2 (germline): SGHRS, YFSETQ. Trimming took 0 bases from V and 6 from J, leaving 12 bases between them. CDR3 length: 14 amino acids.